This T cell receptor (beta chain) was sequenced for a study of cytomegalovirus exposure and HLA in healthy donors. The study's findings and limits: Reportedly, a later analysis found an Asian-associated ancestry cluster had fewer N-insertions than the roughly 670-donor mean.

Amplification used 60 Vbeta primers and 13 Jbeta primers. TCRdb's table, derived via immunoSEQ multiplex PCR, lists solely in-frame clones and lacks some. This sample has roughly 120,000 clones, with approximately 84% found just once. Notes on this clone: Its target is unknown.

In nominal health when sampled, donors likely had unrecorded immune exposures nonetheless. This clonotype was obtained from a man aged 35 to 55 in good health and CMV-seronegative. The source material was PBMCs.

The CDR3 DNA is TGTGCCAGCAGCTTAGAAGGGGGTGAGGTTACAGATACGCAGTATTTT. Protein sequence: CASSLEGGEVTDTQYF. The chain has TRBV11-2 and TRBJ2-3; D possibly corresponds to TRBD1 (6 bases). CDR1 and CDR2 from the germline V gene are SGHAT and FQNNGV. This CDR3 region has 16 residues. V was cut by 0 bases and J by 3 bases, with 13 bases left in between.